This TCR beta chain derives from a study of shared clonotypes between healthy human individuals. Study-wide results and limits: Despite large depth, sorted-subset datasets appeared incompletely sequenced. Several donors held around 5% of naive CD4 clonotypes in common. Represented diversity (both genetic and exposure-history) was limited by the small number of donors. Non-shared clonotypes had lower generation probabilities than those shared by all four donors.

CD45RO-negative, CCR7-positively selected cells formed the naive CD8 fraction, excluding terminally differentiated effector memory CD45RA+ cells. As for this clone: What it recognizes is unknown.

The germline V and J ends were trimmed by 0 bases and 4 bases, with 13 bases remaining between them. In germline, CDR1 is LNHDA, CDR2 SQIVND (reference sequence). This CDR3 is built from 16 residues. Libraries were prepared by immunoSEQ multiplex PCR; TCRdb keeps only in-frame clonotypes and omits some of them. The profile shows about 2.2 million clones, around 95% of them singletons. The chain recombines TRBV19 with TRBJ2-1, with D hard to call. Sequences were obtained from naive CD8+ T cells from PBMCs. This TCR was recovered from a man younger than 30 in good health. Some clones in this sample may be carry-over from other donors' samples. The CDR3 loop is CASSIDRPGTYNEQFF. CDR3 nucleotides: TGTGCCAGTAGTATAGATCGGCCGGGCACGTACAATGAGCAGTTCTTC.